These 24 T cell receptor beta chains were all obtained from the same sample, sequenced in a study of graft-versus-host responses after intestinal transplantation. TCRdb keeps only in-frame clones here, not all; method: immunoSEQ multiplex PCR. The sample yields about 9,800 clones, around nine tenths seen once. Sequenced material: PBMCs, taken about 6 weeks after intestinal transplant. Source of these receptors: a human patient who received an intestinal transplant, so some T cells may come from the graft donor.

The chain joins TRBV6-1 to TRBJ2-7, with 10 bases identical to TRBD2. The V and J ends lost 8 bases and 3 bases, in that order; junction bases with no gene match: 10. The germline V gene encodes CDR1 MNHNS and CDR2 SASEGT. The CDR3 sequence is 15 residues long. CDR3: CASSMGTSVLYEQYF. DNA of the CDR3: TGTGCCAGCTCGATGGGGACTAGCGTCCTCTACGAGCAGTACTTC.

The rearrangement uses TRBV7-2 and TRBJ2-1, with D unresolved. V gave up 2 bases and J gave up 4 bases, with 9 bases separating them. This CDR3 region has 14 residues. Germline values: CDR1 SGHTA, CDR2 FQGNSA. The CDR3 DNA reads as TGTGCCAGCAGCTTACCGACTGGATACAATGAGCAGTTCTTC. It encodes CASSLPTGYNEQFF.

CDR3: CASSQEYRGYNEQFF. The CDR3 nucleotides are TGTGCCAGCAGCCAAGAGTACAGGGGCTACAATGAGCAGTTCTTC. The rearrangement uses TRBV14 and TRBJ2-1, with 7 bases lining up with TRBD1. Germline CDR1 SGHDN, CDR2 FVKESK. V lost 0 bases, J lost 3 bases, and 2 bases stayed unmatched. This CDR3 region has 15 residues.

The chain joins TRBV5-1 to TRBJ2-6, with TRBD1 as a possible D gene (6 bases). The CDR3 extends over 16 amino acids. Trimming removed 4 bases from V and 1 base from J, with 12 bases in between. The germline V gene encodes CDR1 SGHRS and CDR2 YFSETQ. The CDR3 nucleotides are TGCGCCAGCAGCGGGCCACAGGGATCTGGGGCCAACGTCCTGACTTTC. This codes for CASSGPQGSGANVLTF.

The rearrangement joins TRBV6-6 to TRBJ2-7; D gene unclear. The germline CDR1 and CDR2 sequences are MNHNY and SVGAGI (reference sequence). V shed 1 base and J shed 6 bases, with 7 bases lying between them. This CDR3 comprises 12 residues. In DNA, the CDR3 is TGTGCCAGCAGTTACTTAACGCGCGAGCAGTACTTC. This sequence encodes CASSYLTREQYF.

The chain links TRBV5-1 to TRBJ2-1, with 14 bases fitting TRBD2. V lost 2 bases, J lost 9 bases, and 4 bases stayed unmatched. CDR1 and CDR2 (germline): SGHRS, YFSETQ. The CDR3 has 15 residues. Written as DNA, the CDR3 is TGCGCCAGCAGCTTCGGACTAGCGGGGGGAGTTGAGCAGTTCTTC. Its protein product is CASSFGLAGGVEQFF.

This clone has only a few counts. This sample also contains other DNA sequences that code for the same CDR3. The chain recombines TRBV5-6 with TRBJ1-6; the D gene is possibly TRBD1 (6 bases). The CDR3 is 16 amino acids. V was pared by 4 bases and J by 9 bases, with 20 bases between. Germline V gene lookup returns CDR1 SGHDT and CDR2 YYEEEE. CDR3 sequence reads: CASSPPGWRGVSPLHF. CDR3 coding DNA: TGTGCCAGCAGCCCCCCCGGTTGGAGGGGGGTTTCACCCCTCCACTTT.

Here the CDR3 DNA reads TGTGCCAGCAGCTCCCCTCAGGGGGCGCGGGAGACCCAGTACTTC. Its protein is CASSSPQGARETQYF. V gene TRBV7-9 combines with J gene TRBJ2-5, with 8 bases lining up with TRBD1. V lost 4 bases, J lost 5 bases, and 9 bases stayed unmatched. The length of the CDR3 is 15 residues. The germline CDR1 and CDR2 sequences are SEHNR and FQNEAQ (reference sequence).

The V and J genes are TRBV5-1 and TRBJ2-3, with 11 bases fitting TRBD2. The CDR3 totals 16 residues. Germline CDR1 is SGHRS and CDR2 is YFSETQ. V trimming: 0 bases; J trimming: 5 bases; junction bases outside the gene matches: 5. CDR3 loop: CASSLVAGGPRDTQYF. For the CDR3, the DNA is TGCGCCAGCAGCTTGGTAGCGGGAGGGCCGCGAGATACGCAGTATTTT.

The chain employs TRBV11-3 and TRBJ2-7; 7 bases align to TRBD2. Germline CDR1 is SGHNT and CDR2 is YENEEA. V was clipped by 3 bases and J by 2 bases; unmatched bases: 4. The CDR3 totals 14 residues. The CDR3 region is CASSFGSGPYEQYF. The DNA for the CDR3 is TGTGCCAGCAGCTTCGGTAGCGGGCCCTACGAGCAGTACTTC.

The chain has TRBV7-2 and TRBJ2-7, with D perhaps TRBD1 or TRBD2 (5 bases each). Germline CDR1 SGHTA, CDR2 FQGNSA. This CDR3 spans 16 amino acids. Trimming took 5 bases from V and 3 from J, leaving 20 bases between them. CDR3 amino acids: CASSPGLWGRSYEQYF. CDR3 sequence (DNA): TGTGCCAGCAGCCCCGGCCTCTGGGGACGGAGCTACGAGCAGTACTTC.

The chain joins TRBV4-1 to TRBJ2-1; 15 bases map to TRBD2. The CDR3 is 20 amino acids. Germline CDR1 MGHRA, CDR2 YSYEKL. J was trimmed by 0 bases and V by 4 bases; bases with no gene match: 10. The CDR3 nucleotides read TGCGCCAGCAGCCCCCGGACTAGCGGGAGGGTCTTAAGCTCCTACAATGAGCAGTTCTTC. Encoded protein: CASSPRTSGRVLSSYNEQFF.

The J gene is TRBJ1-3, the V gene TRBV6-5; unclear D gene. The germline V gene has CDR1 MNHEY and CDR2 SVGAGI. Trimming removed 6 bases at V and 4 bases at J, with 4 bases between. This CDR3 is built from 11 residues. The CDR3 loop is CASRDGNTIYF. As DNA, the CDR3 is TGTGCCAGCAGGGACGGAAACACCATATATTTT.

V usage is TRBV6-5 and J usage is TRBJ2-7, with 8 nucleotides matching TRBD1. CDR1 is MNHEY, CDR2 SVGAGI, per germline. CDR3 length equals 12 residues. Trimming at V came to 5 bases and at J to 7 bases, leaving 4 bases not matched to a gene. The CDR3 DNA follows: TGTGCCAGCAGTCGTGACAGGGGTGAGCAGTACTTC. Its translation is CASSRDRGEQYF.

DNA of the CDR3: TGTGCCAGCAGTGAAAATGAGCAGTTCTTC. It yields the protein CASSENEQFF. The chain combines TRBV2 with TRBJ2-1; no reliable D call. The V end lost 2 bases, the J end lost 7 bases, and 0 bases lay between the germline ends. Looked up from germline, CDR1 is SNHLY and CDR2 is FYNNEI. This CDR3 is 10 amino acids long. Drawing the rest from reference TRBV2 and TRBJ2-1, the complete variable domain is EPEVTQTPSHQVTQMGQEVILRCVPISNHLYFYWYRQILGQKVEFLVSFYNNEISEKSEIFDDQFSVERPDGSNFTLKIRSTKLEDSAMYFCASSENEQFFGPGTRLTVL.

This clone was recorded once. The gene calls are TRBV6-1 and TRBJ2-1; no firm D call. CDR3 size: 13 residues. Germline lookup yields CDR1 MNHNS and CDR2 SASEGT. V was shortened by 7 bases and J by 9 bases, with 16 bases between the two germline ends. In DNA form, the CDR3 reads TGTGCCAGCAAGTTATATTTCCCCACTGAGCAGTTCTTC. This codes for CASKLYFPTEQFF.

V and J are TRBV6-5 and TRBJ1-1, with a possible D match to TRBD1 (6 bases). V lost 2 bases to trimming and J lost 2 bases, with 12 bases between them. The CDR3 is made up of 15 amino acids. The germline gives CDR1 MNHEY, CDR2 SVGAGI. Here the CDR3 reads CASSYGGGVNTEAFF. In DNA, the CDR3 is TGTGCCAGCAGTTACGGAGGGGGAGTAAACACTGAAGCTTTCTTT.

The rearrangement links TRBV30 to TRBJ1-6, with D possibly matching TRBD1 (6 bases). Germline V gene lookup returns CDR1 GTSNPN and CDR2 SVGIG (reference sequence). The CDR3 totals 14 residues. V dropped 0 bases and J dropped 7 bases, with 10 bases sitting between them. In DNA form, the CDR3 reads TGTGCCTGGAGTGTACAGGGAGGAAATTCACCCCTCCACTTT. Encoded protein: CAWSVQGGNSPLHF.

This clone was seen a handful of times. CDR3 nucleotide sequence: TGTGCCAGTAGTATACTTAGCCGCAATCAGCCCCAGCATTTT. Protein: CASSILSRNQPQHF. J is TRBJ1-5 and V is TRBV19; D remains unclear. The germline gives CDR1 LNHDA, CDR2 SQIVND (reference sequence). The V end lost 2 bases, the J end lost 2 bases, and 7 bases lay between the germline ends. The CDR3 consists of 14 residues.

The chain carries TRBV9 and TRBJ2-1; D unresolved. The CDR3 runs to 12 residues. Germline-derived CDR1 and CDR2 are SGDLS and YYNGEE. The V end lost 0 bases, the J end lost 7 bases, and 5 bases lay between the germline ends. CDR3 DNA: TGTGCCAGCAGCGTAGTTTGGAATGAGCAGTTCTTC. Protein sequence: CASSVVWNEQFF.

J is TRBJ1-1 and V is TRBV7-9, with D perhaps matching TRBD1 (5 bases). This CDR3 spans 12 amino acids. CDR1 is SEHNR and CDR2 is FQNEAQ in the germline V gene (reference sequence). The V end lost 1 base, the J end lost 8 bases, and 8 bases lay between the germline ends. The CDR3 region is CASSLGGSEAFF. The CDR3 nucleotides are TGTGCCAGCAGCTTAGGGGGCTCCGAAGCTTTCTTT.

The chain is built from TRBV2 and TRBJ2-5; perhaps D is TRBD1 or TRBD2 (5 bases each). Trimming left V 6 bases short and J 4 bases short, with 6 bases between. Germline V gene data show CDR1 as SNHLY and CDR2 as FYNNEI. This CDR3 is built from 11 residues. CDR3 region: CASSGTETQYF. CDR3 nucleotide sequence: TGTGCCAGCAGCGGGACAGAGACCCAGTACTTC.

This sequence joins TRBV5-6 and TRBJ2-4; D is ambiguous. Trimming removed 5 bases from V and 2 bases from J, with 5 bases in between. This CDR3 is built from 12 residues. CDR1 SGHDT and CDR2 YYEEEE come from the germline V gene. The CDR3 DNA sequence: TGTGCCAGCAGACCAACCAAAAACATTCAGTACTTC. Translation gives CASRPTKNIQYF.

The rearrangement joins TRBV18 to TRBJ1-6; 11 bases are shared with TRBD1. This CDR3 is 17 amino acids long. Trimming cost V 0 bases and J 7 bases; bases outside gene matches: 5. CDR1 and CDR2 from the germline V gene are KGHSH and LQKENI. CDR3 nucleotides: TGTGCCAGCTCACCACCGGGGGACAGGGGGACGAATTCACCCCTCCACTTT. The encoded protein is CASSPPGDRGTNSPLHF.